The 11 T cell receptor beta chains in this list originate from one sample, sequenced in a study of tumor and adjacent non-tumor tissue in lung cancer (dated by TCRdb to the late 2010s). Libraries were made using multiplex PCR. Reads for this sample came from an Illumina HiSeq 2500. TCRbeta libraries were built by three rounds of nested PCR using primers (Table S4), following protocols modified from ARM-PCR. In-frame beta chains were kept once TCRdb had trimmed the public reads at Q25 with fastp and called clones with MiXCR. Entries that share a CDR3 protein sequence are merged under the most common genes and DNA. The sample includes about 110,000 distinct CDR3 sequences, with approximately 80% observed a single time. Approximately 22% of the sample belongs to the ten largest clones. RNA was extracted from bulk unsorted tissue and checked for quality with a NanoDrop ND-1000 and an Agilent 2100. The sample was lung tumor tissue. Receptor source: a man between 65 and 79 years old with non-small cell lung cancer.

Notes on this clonotype: Lacking the conserved final phenylalanine or tryptophan, this CDR3 likely reflects a read error. CDR3 nucleotides: TGTGCCAGCAACTTAGTGACAGGGACTACCTACGAGCAGTACCTA. Translation gives CASNLVTGTTYEQYL. The J gene is TRBJ2-7, the V gene TRBV11-3, with D perhaps TRBD1 or TRBD2 (7 bases each). Germline V gives CDR1 SGHNT, CDR2 YENEEA. The CDR3 is 15 residues long.

J is TRBJ2-1 and V is TRBV5-6, with 11 positions matching TRBD1. Germline V gene sequence: CDR1 SGHDT, CDR2 YYEEEE. The CDR3 totals 16 residues. J lost 13 bases, V lost 6 bases, and 18 bases had no gene match. The CDR3 protein is CASNFVRDRGRNRQFF. The CDR3 coding sequence is TGTGCCAGCAACTTTGTCCGGGACAGGGGGAGAAATCGACAGTTCTTC.

Worth noting for this clonotype: A much bigger clone sits one base away, suggesting this may be a read error. The chain recombines TRBV20-1 with TRBJ2-7, with 9 bases that match TRBD2. Germline V gene sequence: CDR1 DFQATT, CDR2 SNEGSKA (reference sequence). The CDR3 is made up of 17 amino acids. The CDR3 sequence is CSAQASGRPINSYGQYF. As DNA, the CDR3 is TGCAGTGCCCAAGCCAGCGGGAGGCCTATCAACTCCTACGGGCAGTACTTC.

With respect to this clonotype: At one of its ends the junction is not consistent with the germline gene, which may arise from a read error. The chain uses TRBV5-6 and TRBJ2-6; D is perhaps TRBD1 or TRBD2 (7 bases each). This CDR3 spans 18 amino acids. Germline V CDR1 and CDR2: SGHDT, YYEEEE. The CDR3 region has the DNA TGTGCCAGCAGCGCAAGACAGGGAGGGACCTCTGGGGCCAACATCATGACTTTT. This encodes CASSARQGGTSGANIMTF.

On this clonotype itself: A much larger clone is a single base away; this may be a read error. This chain links TRBV5-1 with TRBJ2-7; D is possibly TRBD1 or TRBD2 (5 bases each). The V end was cut by 1 base, the J end by 5 bases, with 16 bases between. The germline CDR1 and CDR2 sequences are SGHRS and YFSETQ. CDR3 length: 15 amino acids. The CDR3 loop reads CASSLQGEGVDEQYF. DNA for the CDR3: TGCGCCAGCAGCTTGCAGGGAGAGGGAGTCGACGAGCAGTACTTC.

Worth noting for this clonotype: Just one base apart from a much larger clone, this may be a read error. The chain combines TRBV7-3 with TRBJ2-1; D is ambiguous. CDR3 size: 15 residues. CDR1 is SGHTA and CDR2 is FQGTGA in the germline V gene. V lost 1 base, J lost 6 bases, and 13 bases lay in between. The DNA of the CDR3 is TGTGCCAGCAGCTTAATGTCCGAGATGACCAATGAGCAGTTCTTC. It specifies CASSLMSEMTNEQFF.

Details on this clonotype: Lacking the conserved final phenylalanine or tryptophan, this CDR3 likely reflects a read error. This rearrangement joins TRBV19 to TRBJ2-2, with D possibly TRBD1 on 6 matching bases. Germline CDR1 is LNHDA and CDR2 is SQIVND (reference sequence). The CDR3 contains 14 residues. CDR3 nucleotides: TGTGCCTGTCAGAAAACCACAGGGCTCAGGGACCTGTTTTAT. This codes for CACQKTTGLRDLFY.

The chain joins TRBV18 to TRBJ1-2; D is unclear. The CDR3 totals 14 residues. Germline V gives CDR1 KGHSH, CDR2 LQKENI. The germline V and J ends were trimmed by 2 bases and 3 bases, with 10 bases remaining between them. CDR3 nucleotide sequence: TGTGCCAGCTCACCAGTTTCCGTTGACTATGGCTACACCTTC. Amino acids: CASSPVSVDYGYTF.

As regards this clonotype: This CDR3 fails to terminate in the conserved phenylalanine or tryptophan, so it likely reflects a read error. The limits of the CDR3 on the DNA are not certain, so only TCRdb's listed CDR3 is given. The chain joins TRBV29-1 to TRBJ2-2; the D segment call TRBD1 is taken from the table without a DNA check. The CDR3 length equals 14 residues, ends included. The germline V gene has CDR1 SQVTM and CDR2 ANQGSEA. The CDR3 reads CSADVEGGTGELFL.

CDR3 region: CASSPEGGLNQPQHF. CDR3 coding DNA: TGTGCCAGCAGCCCGGAGGGAGGGTTGAATCAGCCCCAGCATTTT. The chain is built from TRBV6-5 and TRBJ1-5; D gene ambiguous. The germline V gene encodes CDR1 MNHEY and CDR2 SVGAGI. CDR3 length equals 15 residues. The ends were cut back, 6 bases at V and 4 bases at J, with 16 bases in the middle.

This clonotype is labeled medium-sized. The rearrangement joins TRBV20-1 to TRBJ1-1; 7 nucleotides match TRBD1. Losses at the gene ends were 6 bases for V and 1 base for J; bases not matched to a gene: 8. Germline V gene sequence: CDR1 DFQATT, CDR2 SNEGSKA (reference sequence). This CDR3 has 14 amino acids. The DNA for the CDR3 is TGCAGTGCCCAGACAGGGCCGAGGAACACTGAAGCTTTCTTT. Translation: CSAQTGPRNTEAFF.